The sample holds a few counts of the clone carrying this TCR beta chain. The antigen remains undetermined. The entry originates in a study of cytotoxic CD8 clonotypes in ibrutinib-treated CLL. As for the study in general: Sequenced samples delivered averages of around 250,000 productive templates and about 90,000 productive rearrangements. Notes on the study in general: Rare overall, public clonotypes shrank or held steady under therapy.

Sequencing used immunoSEQ multiplex PCR; TCRdb keeps in-frame clones, though not all of them. This sample yields more than 85,000 clones, of which about 78% are seen a single time; around 30% belongs to the top ten. The germline V gene encodes CDR1 SGHRS and CDR2 YFSETQ. This CDR3 contains 15 residues. Germline trimming cut 4 bases from V and 4 bases from J; bases unmatched to any gene: 7. The sequence came from a human donor with chronic lymphocytic leukemia. The chain is built from TRBV5-1 and TRBJ1-2; 10 bases map to TRBD1. Sequencing was performed on PBMCs, taken after 12 months of ibrutinib treatment. Here the CDR3 reads CASSRGTGVGYGYTF. Here the CDR3 DNA reads TGCGCCAGCAGCAGAGGGACAGGGGTCGGCTATGGCTACACCTTC.